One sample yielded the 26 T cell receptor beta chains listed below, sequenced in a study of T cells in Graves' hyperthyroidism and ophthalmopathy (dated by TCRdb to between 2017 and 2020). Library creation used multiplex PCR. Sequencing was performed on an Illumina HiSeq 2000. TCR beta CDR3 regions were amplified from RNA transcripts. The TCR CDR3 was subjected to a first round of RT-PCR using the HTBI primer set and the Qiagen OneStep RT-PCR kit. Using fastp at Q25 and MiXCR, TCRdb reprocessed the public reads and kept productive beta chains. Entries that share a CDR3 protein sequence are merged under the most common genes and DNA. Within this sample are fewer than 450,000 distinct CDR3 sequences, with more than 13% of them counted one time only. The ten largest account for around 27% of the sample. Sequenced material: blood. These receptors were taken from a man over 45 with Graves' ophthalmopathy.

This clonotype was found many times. The CDR3 is CASSQEGLTNQPQHF. The CDR3 DNA reads as TGTGCCAGCAGCCAAGAGGGTCTGACGAATCAGCCCCAGCATTTT. The genes are TRBV4-2 and TRBJ1-5; D is uncertain. V dropped 0 bases and J dropped 4 bases, with 10 bases sitting between them. The CDR3 covers 15 residues. The germline CDR1 and CDR2 sequences are LGHNA and YNFKEQ.

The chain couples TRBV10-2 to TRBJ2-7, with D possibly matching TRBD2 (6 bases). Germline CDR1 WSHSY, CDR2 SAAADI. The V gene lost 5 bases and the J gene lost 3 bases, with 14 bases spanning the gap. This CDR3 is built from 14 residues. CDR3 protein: CASSPPGRVYEQYF. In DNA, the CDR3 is TGCGCCAGCAGTCCCCCCGGGAGAGTCTACGAGCAGTACTTC.

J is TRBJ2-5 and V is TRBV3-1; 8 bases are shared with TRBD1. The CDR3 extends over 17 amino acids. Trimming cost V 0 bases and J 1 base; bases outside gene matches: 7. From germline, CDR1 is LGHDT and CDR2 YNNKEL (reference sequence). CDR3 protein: CASSQDYGQGAQETQYF. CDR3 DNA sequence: TGTGCCAGCAGCCAAGATTATGGGCAGGGGGCCCAAGAGACCCAGTACTTC.

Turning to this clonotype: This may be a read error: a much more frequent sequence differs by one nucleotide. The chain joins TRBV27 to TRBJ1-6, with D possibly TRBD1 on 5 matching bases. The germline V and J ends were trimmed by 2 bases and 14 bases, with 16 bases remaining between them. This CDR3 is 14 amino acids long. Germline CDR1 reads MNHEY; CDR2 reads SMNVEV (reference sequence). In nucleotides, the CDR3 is TGTGCCAGCAGTTTACAGGGCCGGGAGTCATCCCTCCACTTT. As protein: CASSLQGRESSLHF.

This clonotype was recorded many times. The CDR3, as DNA: TGTGCCAGCAGCCCTAATGCGGGGGCCTCCTACAATGAGCAGTTCTTC. Amino acids: CASSPNAGASYNEQFF. The rearrangement links TRBV11-3 to TRBJ2-1, with D perhaps matching TRBD2 (7 bases). Trimming left V 5 bases short and J 0 bases short, with 14 bases between. This CDR3 is 16 amino acids long. Germline lookup yields CDR1 SGHNT and CDR2 YENEEA. The full variable domain, with the rest looked up from reference TRBV11-3 and TRBJ2-1, is EAGVVQSPRYKIIEKKQPVAFWCNPISGHNTLYWYLQNLGQGPELLIRYENEEAVDDSQLPKDRFSAERLKGVDSTLKIQPAELGDSAVYLCASSPNAGASYNEQFFGPGTRLTVL.

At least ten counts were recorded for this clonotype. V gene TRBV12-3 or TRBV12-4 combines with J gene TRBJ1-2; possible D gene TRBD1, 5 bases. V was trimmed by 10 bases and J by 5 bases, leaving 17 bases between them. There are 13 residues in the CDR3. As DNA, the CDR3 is TGTGCCATCCTCATCCAGGGAGGATATGGCTACACCTTC. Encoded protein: CAILIQGGYGYTF.

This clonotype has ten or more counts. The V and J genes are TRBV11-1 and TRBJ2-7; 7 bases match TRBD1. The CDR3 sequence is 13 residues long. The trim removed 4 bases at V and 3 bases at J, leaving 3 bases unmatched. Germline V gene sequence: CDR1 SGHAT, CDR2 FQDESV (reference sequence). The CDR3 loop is CASSSNRGYEQYF. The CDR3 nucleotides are TGTGCCAGCAGCTCCAACAGGGGCTACGAGCAGTACTTC.

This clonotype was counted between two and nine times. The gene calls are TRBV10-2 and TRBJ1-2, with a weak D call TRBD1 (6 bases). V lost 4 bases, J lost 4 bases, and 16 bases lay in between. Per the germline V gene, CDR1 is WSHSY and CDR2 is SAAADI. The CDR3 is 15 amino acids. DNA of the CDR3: TGCGCCAGCAGTGTTCTCCCGGGGGGCGGCTATGGCTACACCTTC. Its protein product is CASSVLPGGGYGYTF.

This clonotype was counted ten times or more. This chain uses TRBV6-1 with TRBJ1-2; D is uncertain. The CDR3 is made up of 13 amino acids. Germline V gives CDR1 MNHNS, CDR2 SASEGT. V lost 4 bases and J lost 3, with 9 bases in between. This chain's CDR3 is CASSVGRDYGYTF. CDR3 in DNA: TGTGCCAGCAGTGTGGGCCGGGACTATGGCTACACCTTC.

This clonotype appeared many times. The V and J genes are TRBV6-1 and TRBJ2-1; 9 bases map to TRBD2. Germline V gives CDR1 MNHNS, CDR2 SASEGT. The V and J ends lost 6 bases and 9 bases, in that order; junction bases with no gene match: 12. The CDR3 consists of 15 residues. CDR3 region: CASSPGTSMWLEQFF. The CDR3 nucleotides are TGTGCCAGCAGCCCCGGGACTAGCATGTGGCTTGAGCAGTTCTTC.

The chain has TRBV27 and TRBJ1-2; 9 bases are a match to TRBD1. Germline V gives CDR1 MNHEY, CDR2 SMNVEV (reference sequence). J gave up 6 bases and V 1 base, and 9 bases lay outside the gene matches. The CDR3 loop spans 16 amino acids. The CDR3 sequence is CASSLLQGARYNGYTF. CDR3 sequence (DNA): TGTGCCAGCAGTTTATTACAGGGGGCTCGGTATAATGGCTACACCTTC.

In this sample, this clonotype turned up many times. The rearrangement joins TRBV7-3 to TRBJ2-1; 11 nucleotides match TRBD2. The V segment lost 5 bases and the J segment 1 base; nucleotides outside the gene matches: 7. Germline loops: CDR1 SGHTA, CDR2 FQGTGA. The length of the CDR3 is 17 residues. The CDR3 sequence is CASSGPGTSGSYNEQFF. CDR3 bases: TGTGCCAGCAGCGGACCCGGGACTAGCGGTTCCTACAATGAGCAGTTCTTC.

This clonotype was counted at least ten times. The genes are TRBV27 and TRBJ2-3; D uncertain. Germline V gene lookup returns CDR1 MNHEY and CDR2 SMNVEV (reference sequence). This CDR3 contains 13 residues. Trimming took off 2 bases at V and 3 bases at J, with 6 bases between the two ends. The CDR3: CASSLLWTDTQYF. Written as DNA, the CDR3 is TGTGCCAGCAGTTTACTTTGGACAGATACGCAGTATTTT.

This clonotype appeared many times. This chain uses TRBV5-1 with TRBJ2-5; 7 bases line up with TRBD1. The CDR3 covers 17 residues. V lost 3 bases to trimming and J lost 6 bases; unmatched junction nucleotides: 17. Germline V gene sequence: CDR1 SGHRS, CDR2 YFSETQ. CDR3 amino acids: CASSSEIWTSGGKTQYF. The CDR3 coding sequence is TGCGCCAGCAGCTCGGAAATTTGGACCTCAGGGGGAAAGACCCAGTACTTC.

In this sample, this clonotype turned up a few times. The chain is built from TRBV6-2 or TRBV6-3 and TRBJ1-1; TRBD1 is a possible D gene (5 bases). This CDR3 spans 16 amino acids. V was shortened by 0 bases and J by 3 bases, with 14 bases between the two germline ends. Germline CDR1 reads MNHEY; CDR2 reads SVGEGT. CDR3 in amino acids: CASSYSVQDMDTEAFF. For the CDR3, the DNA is TGTGCCAGCAGTTACTCGGTGCAGGACATGGACACTGAAGCTTTCTTT.

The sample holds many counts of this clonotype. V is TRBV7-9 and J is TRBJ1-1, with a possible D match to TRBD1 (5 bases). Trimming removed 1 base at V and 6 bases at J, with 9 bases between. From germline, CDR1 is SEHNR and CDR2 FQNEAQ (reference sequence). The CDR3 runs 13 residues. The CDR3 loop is CASSLEGIPEAFF. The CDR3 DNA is TGTGCCAGCAGCTTAGAGGGGATCCCTGAAGCTTTCTTT.

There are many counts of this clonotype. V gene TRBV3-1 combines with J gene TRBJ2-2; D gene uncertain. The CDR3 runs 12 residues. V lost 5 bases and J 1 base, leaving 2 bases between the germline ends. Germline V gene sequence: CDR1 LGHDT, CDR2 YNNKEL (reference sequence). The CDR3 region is CASSRNTGELFF. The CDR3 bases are TGTGCCAGCAGCAGGAACACCGGGGAGCTGTTTTTT.

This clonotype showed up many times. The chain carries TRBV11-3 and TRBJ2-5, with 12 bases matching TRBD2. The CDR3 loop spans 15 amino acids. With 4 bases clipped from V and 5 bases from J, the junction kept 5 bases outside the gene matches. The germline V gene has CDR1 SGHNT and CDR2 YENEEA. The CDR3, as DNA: TGTGCCAGCAGCTGGACTAGCGGGATGGGGGAGACCCAGTACTTC. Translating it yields CASSWTSGMGETQYF.

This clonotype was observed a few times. DNA for the CDR3: TGTGCCAGCAGCCACGACAGTTTCTATGGCTACACCTTC. Encoded protein: CASSHDSFYGYTF. J is TRBJ1-2 and V is TRBV7-3; a weak D match, TRBD1 (5 bases). The CDR3 length is 13 residues. The ends were cut back, 5 bases at V and 4 bases at J, with 11 bases in the middle. Germline V gene lookup returns CDR1 SGHTA and CDR2 FQGTGA.

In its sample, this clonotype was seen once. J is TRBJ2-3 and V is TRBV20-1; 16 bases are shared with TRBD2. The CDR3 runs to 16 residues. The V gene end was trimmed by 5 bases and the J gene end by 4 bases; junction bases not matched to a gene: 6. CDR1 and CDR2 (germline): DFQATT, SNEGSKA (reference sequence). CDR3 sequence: CSAHPGLAGGADTQYF. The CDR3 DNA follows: TGCAGTGCTCATCCGGGACTAGCGGGAGGGGCAGATACGCAGTATTTT.

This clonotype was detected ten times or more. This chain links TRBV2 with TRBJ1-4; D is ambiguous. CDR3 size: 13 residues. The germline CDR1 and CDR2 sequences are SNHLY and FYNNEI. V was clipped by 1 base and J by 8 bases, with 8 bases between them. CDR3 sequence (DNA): TGTGCCAGCAGTGAAGACAGAAAAGAAAAACTGTTTTTT. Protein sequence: CASSEDRKEKLFF.

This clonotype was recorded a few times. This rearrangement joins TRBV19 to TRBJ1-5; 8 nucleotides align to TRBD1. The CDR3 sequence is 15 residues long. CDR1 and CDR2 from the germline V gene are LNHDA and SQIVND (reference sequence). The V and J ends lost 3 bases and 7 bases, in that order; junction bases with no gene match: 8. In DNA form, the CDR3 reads TGTGCCAGTAGTATGCGACAGGGGTCTGGGCAGCCCCAGCATTTT. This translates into CASSMRQGSGQPQHF.

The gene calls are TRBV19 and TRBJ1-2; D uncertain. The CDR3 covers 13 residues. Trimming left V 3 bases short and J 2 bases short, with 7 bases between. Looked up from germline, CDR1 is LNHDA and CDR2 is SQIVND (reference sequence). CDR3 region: CASSMEGNYGYTF. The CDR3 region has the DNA TGTGCCAGTAGTATGGAGGGAAACTATGGCTACACCTTC.

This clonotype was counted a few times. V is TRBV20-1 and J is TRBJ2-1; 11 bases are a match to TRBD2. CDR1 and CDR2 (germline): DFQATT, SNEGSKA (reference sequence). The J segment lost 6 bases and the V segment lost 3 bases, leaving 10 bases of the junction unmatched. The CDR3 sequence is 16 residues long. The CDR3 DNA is TGCAGTGCTAGGGGCGCACTAGCGGGAGAGCGCAATGAGCAGTTCTTC. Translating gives CSARGALAGERNEQFF.

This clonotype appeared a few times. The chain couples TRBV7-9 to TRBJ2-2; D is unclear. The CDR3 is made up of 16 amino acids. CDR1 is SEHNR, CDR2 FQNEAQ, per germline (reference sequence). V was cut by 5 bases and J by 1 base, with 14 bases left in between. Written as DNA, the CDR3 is TGTGCCAGCAGCGTTACCTTTAGGGAGAACACCGGGGAGCTGTTTTTT. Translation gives CASSVTFRENTGELFF.

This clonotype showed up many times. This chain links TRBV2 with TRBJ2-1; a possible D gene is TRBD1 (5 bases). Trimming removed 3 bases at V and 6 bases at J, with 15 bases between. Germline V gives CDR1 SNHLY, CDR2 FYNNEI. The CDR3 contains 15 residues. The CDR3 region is CASSEGQTKGNEQFF. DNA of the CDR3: TGTGCCAGCAGTGAGGGGCAGACAAAAGGCAATGAGCAGTTCTTC.